One and the same sample provided the 9 T cell receptor beta chains below, sequenced in a study of blood T cell repertoires in COVID-19 (dated by TCRdb to the early 2020s). Library preparation used the immunoSEQ multiplex PCR assay. TCRdb stores this immuneACCESS table with in-frame sequences only. Part of the clones is absent; in the studies checked, under half of the shortfall reflects unresolved V genes, and no reason is known for the rest. The sample has more than 200,000 clones on record, 65% to 85% of them singletons. The ten top clones hold approximately 4.7% of the sample. The sequenced material came from peripheral blood. The receptors shown here come from a man aged 50 to 60 with active or convalescent COVID-19.

The chain has TRBV19 and TRBJ1-4; no firm D call. The CDR3 runs 13 residues. Germline CDR1 LNHDA, CDR2 SQIVND (reference sequence). The V gene lost 3 bases and the J gene lost 8 bases, with 10 bases spanning the gap. The CDR3 DNA reads TGTGCCAGTAGTATTAGGACGGGAGAAAAACTGTTTTTT. It translates to CASSIRTGEKLFF.

The J gene is TRBJ1-5, the V gene TRBV30, with 12 positions matching TRBD1. V lost 1 base to trimming and J lost 7 bases; unmatched junction nucleotides: 2. The germline gives CDR1 GTSNPN, CDR2 SVGIG (reference sequence). The CDR3 covers 14 residues. The CDR3 here is CAWSGGTGGQPQHF. CDR3 bases: TGTGCCTGGAGTGGGGGGACAGGGGGCCAGCCCCAGCATTTT.

The sample holds a few counts of this clone. This chain joins TRBV7-9 and TRBJ1-2; weak D call: TRBD1 (5 bases). V shed 5 bases and J shed 2 bases, with 12 bases lying between them. The CDR3 runs to 14 residues. From germline, CDR1 is SEHNR and CDR2 FQNEAQ (reference sequence). The CDR3 region is CASSTNYRNYGYTF. The CDR3, as DNA: TGTGCCAGCAGCACAAATTACAGGAACTATGGCTACACCTTC.

The chain has TRBV15 and TRBJ1-5; 10 bases map to TRBD1. This CDR3 is built from 15 residues. Germline-derived CDR1 and CDR2 are LNHNV and YYDKDF (reference sequence). Germline trimming cut 0 bases from V and 5 bases from J; bases unmatched to any gene: 1. The CDR3 region has the DNA TGTGCCACCAGCAGAGAGGACAGGGGGTATCAGCCCCAGCATTTT. It translates to CATSREDRGYQPQHF.

The chain is built from TRBV7-9 and TRBJ2-1; the D is unclear. V was shortened by 3 bases and J by 8 bases, with 14 bases between the two germline ends. The CDR3 contains 14 residues. CDR1 and CDR2 from the germline V gene are SEHNR and FQNEAQ (reference sequence). DNA of the CDR3: TGTGCCAGCAGCTTCACGGTCTCCCCATATGAGCAGTTCTTC. Translated: CASSFTVSPYEQFF.

This clone was counted once. The rearrangement uses TRBV29-1 and TRBJ2-3; TRBD2 matches at 9 bases. Germline values: CDR1 SQVTM, CDR2 ANQGSEA. Germline trimming cut 6 bases from V and 2 bases from J; bases unmatched to any gene: 6. The CDR3 extends over 14 amino acids. The CDR3 reads CSVGSGGLTDTQYF. The CDR3 nucleotides read TGCAGCGTCGGTAGCGGGGGACTCACAGATACGCAGTATTTT.

Comment on this clone: Distinct nucleotide sequences in the sample also encode this CDR3. The gene calls are TRBV12-3 or TRBV12-4 and TRBJ1-1; 7 positions agree with TRBD1. The CDR3 consists of 13 residues. Losses at the gene ends were 2 bases for V and 7 bases for J; bases not matched to a gene: 4. The CDR3 protein is CASSLRGQGEAFF. The CDR3 DNA reads TGTGCCAGCAGTTTAAGGGGGCAGGGTGAAGCTTTCTTT.

As concerns this clone: The same CDR3 can be traced to other DNA sequences in this sample. This CDR3 is CASSRGGVSTDTQYF. The CDR3 region has the DNA TGTGCCAGCAGCCGCGGGGGGGTAAGCACAGATACGCAGTATTTT. The chain combines TRBV7-2 with TRBJ2-3; 9 nucleotides match TRBD2. V was pared by 5 bases and J by 0 bases, with 3 bases of the junction left unmatched. CDR1 and CDR2 from the germline V gene are SGHTA and FQGNSA. This CDR3 has 15 residues.

This chain connects TRBV6-2 or TRBV6-3 to TRBJ1-5; possibly TRBD1 for D (6 bases). Germline V gene lookup returns CDR1 MNHEY and CDR2 SVGEGT. The CDR3 length is 16 residues. Trimming pared 4 bases from V and 2 bases from J, leaving 15 bases between. CDR3 residues: CASSLGAGVGNQPQHF. The CDR3 nucleotides are TGTGCCAGCAGTTTAGGGGCAGGGGTTGGCAATCAGCCCCAGCATTTT.